The 27 T cell receptor beta chains below were found in one sample sequenced in a study of blood T cell repertoires in COVID-19. Sequencing used immunoSEQ multiplex PCR; TCRdb keeps in-frame clones, though not all of them. The sample includes about 370,000 clones, roughly 89% of them seen just once. Specimen: peripheral blood. These receptors were taken from a man in his late teens or twenties with active or convalescent COVID-19.

This chain connects TRBV6-2 or TRBV6-3 to TRBJ1-2; D may be TRBD1 (5 bases). The V end was cut by 5 bases, the J end by 3 bases, with 16 bases between. CDR1 and CDR2 from the germline V gene are MNHEY and SVGEGT. The CDR3 consists of 15 residues. CDR3 in DNA: TGTGCCAGCAGTCAGACAGAAAAGATGGACTATGGCTACACCTTC. Translating it yields CASSQTEKMDYGYTF.

The chain is built from TRBV27 and TRBJ1-2; unclear D gene. The CDR3 is made up of 12 amino acids. The ends were cut back, 6 bases at V and 5 bases at J, with 10 bases in the middle. Germline loops: CDR1 MNHEY, CDR2 SMNVEV (reference sequence). The CDR3 reads CASRAAVYGYTF. CDR3 in DNA: TGTGCCAGCAGGGCGGCCGTTTATGGCTACACCTTC.

J is TRBJ2-7 and V is TRBV4-1, with 9 bases aligning to TRBD2. J lost 0 bases, V lost 6 bases, and 6 bases had no gene match. The CDR3 totals 15 residues. Germline CDR1 MGHRA, CDR2 YSYEKL. The chain's CDR3 is CASSQNSGSSYEQYF. As DNA, the CDR3 is TGCGCCAGCAGTCAGAATAGCGGGAGCTCCTACGAGCAGTACTTC.

The rearrangement joins TRBV7-9 to TRBJ2-1; no definite D call. Deletions cut 1 base from V and 10 bases from J, with 8 bases between. The CDR3 runs to 12 residues. CDR1 SEHNR and CDR2 FQNEAQ come from the germline V gene (reference sequence). In DNA form, the CDR3 reads TGTGCCAGCAGCTTAGGAGGTGAGGAGCAGTTCTTC. Translated: CASSLGGEEQFF.

In its sample, this clone was seen a few times. The rearrangement links TRBV11-2 to TRBJ1-4; tentatively, D is TRBD1 (5 bases). Between the trimmed V and J ends, which lost 2 bases and 6 bases, there was a span of 13 bases. The CDR3 is made up of 15 amino acids. The germline V gene has CDR1 SGHAT and CDR2 FQNNGV. Written as DNA, the CDR3 is TGTGCCAGCAGCTTAAGGAGGGGAATCGATGAAAAACTGTTTTTT. It codes for CASSLRRGIDEKLFF.

The rearrangement joins TRBV27 to TRBJ1-2; TRBD1 aligns across 7 bases. Per germline, CDR1 MNHEY and CDR2 SMNVEV (reference sequence). The CDR3 covers 16 residues. The junction had 12 bases not matched to a gene; V was cut back by 6 bases and J by 2 bases. CDR3 region: CASSPARQGGNYGYTF. As DNA, the CDR3 is TGTGCCAGCAGCCCGGCTCGACAAGGGGGCAACTATGGCTACACCTTC.

This clone was detected once. CDR3 DNA: TGTGCCACCAGAGCGACGGATCAGAACACCGGGGAGCTGTTTTTT. Amino acids: CATRATDQNTGELFF. This sequence joins TRBV24-1 and TRBJ2-2; D gene unclear. CDR1 and CDR2 from the germline V gene are KGHDR and SFDVKD. V was trimmed by 7 bases and J by 1 base, leaving 12 bases between them. This CDR3 spans 15 amino acids.

The chain recombines TRBV14 with TRBJ2-5, with unresolved D. The CDR3 covers 13 residues. From germline, CDR1 is SGHDN and CDR2 FVKESK. Trimming left V 2 bases short and J 0 bases short, with 4 bases between. CDR3 DNA: TGTGCCAGCAGCCAACAAAACCAAGAGACCCAGTACTTC. Amino acid sequence: CASSQQNQETQYF.

V and J are TRBV4-1 and TRBJ2-7, with 10 bases identical to TRBD2. CDR1 is MGHRA and CDR2 is YSYEKL in the germline V gene. V trimming: 1 base; J trimming: 0 bases; junction bases outside the gene matches: 3. There are 16 residues in the CDR3. The CDR3 protein is CASSQAGLAISYEQYF. In DNA, the CDR3 is TGCGCCAGCAGCCAAGCGGGACTAGCGATCTCCTACGAGCAGTACTTC.

The chain couples TRBV7-2 to TRBJ2-1; 8 bases are a match to TRBD2. In germline, CDR1 is SGHTA, CDR2 FQGNSA. J was trimmed by 1 base and V by 4 bases; bases with no gene match: 3. This CDR3 is 15 amino acids long. CDR3: CASSYSGTSYNEQFF. CDR3 in DNA: TGTGCCAGCAGCTATAGCGGGACGTCCTACAATGAGCAGTTCTTC.

As to this clone: One junction end does not reproduce the germline sequence, and a read error may be involved. The gene calls are TRBV19 and TRBJ2-6, with 12 bases that match TRBD2. The germline V gene has CDR1 LNHDA and CDR2 SQIVND (reference sequence). This CDR3 has 19 amino acids. The CDR3 loop is CASSLLAGGRSSGANVLTF. CDR3 bases: TGTGCCAGTAGCCTACTAGCGGGGGGCCGAAGCTCTGGGGCCAACGTGCTGACTTTC.

The CDR3 loop is CASSPSFRGQSPLHF. The CDR3 nucleotides are TGTGCCAGCAGCCCGAGTTTCAGGGGTCAATCACCCCTCCACTTT. The V gene is TRBV7-2, the J gene TRBJ1-6; D may be TRBD1 (6 bases). V was shortened by 5 bases and J by 10 bases, with 18 bases between the two germline ends. Germline V gives CDR1 SGHTA, CDR2 FQGNSA. The CDR3 is 15 residues long.

In its sample, this clone was seen a few times. The genes are TRBV6-5 and TRBJ1-2; D unresolved. The germline CDR1 and CDR2 sequences are MNHEY and SVGAGI. V was clipped by 0 bases and J by 1 base, with 12 bases between them. This CDR3 is 16 amino acids long. CDR3 DNA: TGTGCCAGCAGTTACTCCCTTGGGCCTTTTAACTATGGCTACACCTTC. Translating it yields CASSYSLGPFNYGYTF.

This chain uses TRBV21-1 with TRBJ1-2. TRBV21-1 is given as a pseudogene. This CDR3 has 15 amino acids. The DNA for the CDR3 is TGTGCCAGCAGCTCCCGGGACTTCACGTTTCGGGGCTACACCTTC. Translation gives CASSSRDFTFRGYTF.

The chain links TRBV6-1 to TRBJ1-6; 10 bases line up with TRBD1. CDR1 is MNHNS, CDR2 SASEGT, per germline. V was clipped by 3 bases and J by 9 bases; unmatched bases: 2. This CDR3 region has 14 residues. The CDR3 DNA is TGTGCCAGCAGTGATGGGACAGGGGTTTCACCCCTCCACTTT. It is translated as CASSDGTGVSPLHF.

The rearrangement joins TRBV7-9 to TRBJ2-7; 9 nucleotides match TRBD1. The CDR3 is made up of 15 amino acids. Germline CDR1 SEHNR, CDR2 FQNEAQ (reference sequence). J gave up 4 bases and V 2 bases, and 6 bases lay outside the gene matches. CDR3 in amino acids: CASSLMGQGSYEQYF. The DNA of the CDR3 is TGTGCCAGCAGCTTAATGGGACAGGGATCTTACGAGCAGTACTTC.

This chain connects TRBV2 to TRBJ2-4; a possible D gene is TRBD1 (5 bases). The V and J ends lost 5 bases and 9 bases respectively, with 17 bases between them. CDR1 is SNHLY, CDR2 FYNNEI, per germline. The CDR3 spans 14 residues. CDR3 sequence: CASSPRVFRVIQYF. CDR3 sequence (DNA): TGTGCCAGCAGTCCCAGGGTGTTTCGGGTCATTCAGTACTTC.

V usage is TRBV7-3 and J usage is TRBJ2-3; 12 bases are shared with TRBD2. The CDR3 sequence is 17 residues long. V was clipped by 2 bases and J by 4 bases; unmatched bases: 7. Germline V CDR1 and CDR2: SGHTA, FQGTGA. The DNA of the CDR3 is TGTGCCAGCAGCTTAGGTAGACTAGCGGGAGTACCAGATACGCAGTATTTT. It encodes CASSLGRLAGVPDTQYF.

Of note for this clone: Germline and junction disagree at one end, which may indicate a read error. The chain employs TRBV2 and TRBJ2-6; 7 nucleotides agree with TRBD1. Germline CDR1 reads SNHLY; CDR2 reads FYNNEI. This CDR3 has 17 residues. For the CDR3, the DNA is TGTGCCAGCAGTAGACAGGGTACAGGATCTGGGGCCAACGTGCTGACTTTC. This codes for CASSRQGTGSGANVLTF.

This clone occurred once. The V gene is TRBV7-2, the J gene TRBJ2-3; 8 bases are a match to TRBD2. V lost 9 bases to trimming and J lost 2 bases; unmatched junction nucleotides: 7. Per germline, CDR1 SGHTA and CDR2 FQGNSA. The CDR3 contains 14 residues. The DNA of the CDR3 is TGTGCCAGTAAAAGCGGGGGAACCACAGATACGCAGTATTTT. Encoded protein: CASKSGGTTDTQYF.

The V call is TRBV27, the J call TRBJ2-3; possibly TRBD2 for D (5 bases). Trimming removed 3 bases from V and 2 bases from J, with 12 bases in between. In germline, CDR1 is MNHEY, CDR2 SMNVEV (reference sequence). There are 15 residues in the CDR3. CDR3 sequence: CASSFASLSTDTQYF. CDR3 sequence (DNA): TGTGCCAGCAGTTTTGCTAGCCTTTCCACAGATACGCAGTATTTT.

The chain couples TRBV5-5 to TRBJ1-2; D may be TRBD1 (5 bases). Trimming took 1 base from V and 7 from J, leaving 8 bases between them. The CDR3 covers 12 residues. Germline V gives CDR1 SGHKS, CDR2 YYEKEE (reference sequence). CDR3 loop: CASSLSRAGYTF. For the CDR3, the DNA is TGTGCCAGCAGCTTGTCCAGGGCTGGCTACACCTTC.

This chain joins TRBV29-1 and TRBJ2-7, with TRBD2 matching over 10 bases. The V segment lost 6 bases and the J segment 2 bases; nucleotides outside the gene matches: 7. This CDR3 has 14 residues. Germline assignment: CDR1 SQVTM and CDR2 ANQGSEA. CDR3 DNA sequence: TGCAGCGTCGTCCTTGGGACTAGCGCCTACGAGCAGTACTTC. This translates into CSVVLGTSAYEQYF.

CDR3 in amino acids: CATSDGANSYEQYF. CDR3 in DNA: TGTGCCACCAGTGATGGAGCCAACTCCTACGAGCAGTACTTC. The chain carries TRBV24-1 and TRBJ2-7; D unclear. V was shortened by 3 bases and J by 0 bases, with 8 bases between the two germline ends. The CDR3 length is 14 residues. Germline V lookup: CDR1 KGHDR, CDR2 SFDVKD.

This chain connects TRBV11-3 to TRBJ2-3; possibly TRBD1 for D (6 bases). V was shortened by 4 bases and J by 9 bases, with 17 bases between the two germline ends. CDR1 SGHNT and CDR2 YENEEA come from the germline V gene. The length of the CDR3 is 14 residues. CDR3 DNA sequence: TGTGCCAGCAGCTCCTCGATACAGGGCGGCACGCAGTATTTT. As protein: CASSSSIQGGTQYF.

The CDR3: CASIDRDRGRGETQYF. In DNA form, the CDR3 reads TGTGCCAGCATTGACCGGGACAGGGGGCGAGGGGAGACCCAGTACTTC. The V gene is TRBV6-6, the J gene TRBJ2-5, with 12 positions matching TRBD1. The V gene end was trimmed by 7 bases and the J gene end by 5 bases; junction bases not matched to a gene: 11. The CDR3 extends over 16 amino acids. CDR1 is MNHNY and CDR2 is SVGAGI in the germline V gene (reference sequence).

The genes are TRBV10-2 and TRBJ1-2; D may be TRBD1 (6 bases). V lost 3 bases and J lost 3, with 8 bases in between. Per the germline V gene, CDR1 is WSHSY and CDR2 is SAAADI. The CDR3 length is 13 residues. The CDR3 DNA reads as TGCGCCAGCAGTGACAGGGGAGACTATGGCTACACCTTC. Protein product: CASSDRGDYGYTF.